Listed below are T cell receptor beta chains from one sample, sequenced in a study of shared clonotypes between healthy human individuals. This table comes from immunoSEQ multiplex PCR, and its TCRdb copy is limited to in-frame clones, with some not included. The sample shows around 1.9 million clones, 90% to 95% of them seen only once. The sequencing sample was made of naive CD8+ T cells from PBMCs. Receptors originate from a man between 18 and 29 years old in good health. Some clones in this sample may be carry-over from other donors' samples. Each CDR3 is given with its conserved first and last residue. A D gene is named only where the DNA matches it firmly. Expanded clones get a size class; other rows say once, few or many, or leave the size out.

v_gene: TRBV19
j_gene: TRBJ2-7
d_gene: -
abundance: -
CDR3aa: CASSIGRDHEQYF
CDR3nt: TGTGCCAGTAGTATCGGCAGGGACCACGAGCAGTACTTC

v_gene: TRBV27
j_gene: TRBJ2-2
d_gene: -
abundance: -
CDR3aa: CASREEGHWNTGELFF
CDR3nt: TGTGCCAGCAGGGAAGAGGGACACTGGAACACCGGGGAGCTGTTTTTT

v_gene: TRBV7-3
j_gene: TRBJ2-3
d_gene: TRBD1
abundance: -
CDR3aa: CASSLVGTGLTDTQYF
CDR3nt: TGTGCCAGCAGCTTAGTTGGGACAGGGCTCACAGATACGCAGTATTTT

v_gene: TRBV14
j_gene: TRBJ2-2
d_gene: TRBD1
abundance: -
CDR3aa: CASGSTTTGTGELFF
CDR3nt: TGTGCCAGCGGATCTACAACGACAGGGACCGGGGAGCTGTTTTTT

v_gene: TRBV11-2
j_gene: TRBJ2-3
d_gene: TRBD2
abundance: -
CDR3aa: CASSPRETSGESDTQYF
CDR3nt: TGTGCCAGCAGCCCTCGAGAGACTAGCGGGGAGTCAGATACGCAGTATTTT

v_gene: TRBV27
j_gene: TRBJ2-7
d_gene: -
abundance: -
CDR3aa: CASSLSSSLYEQYF
CDR3nt: TGTGCCAGCAGTTTATCCAGTTCGCTTTACGAGCAGTACTTC

v_gene: TRBV15
j_gene: TRBJ1-3
d_gene: TRBD1
abundance: -
CDR3aa: CATSRETGAGNTIYF
CDR3nt: TGTGCCACCAGCAGAGAAACAGGGGCGGGAAACACCATATATTTT

v_gene: TRBV2
j_gene: TRBJ2-3
d_gene: -
abundance: -
CDR3aa: CASSIQGRATDTQYF
CDR3nt: TGTGCCAGCAGTATTCAGGGGCGGGCGACAGATACGCAGTATTTT

v_gene: TRBV2
j_gene: TRBJ2-2
d_gene: -
abundance: -
CDR3aa: CASSELGASPGELFF
CDR3nt: TGTGCCAGCAGTGAATTGGGGGCGTCCCCCGGGGAGCTGTTTTTT

v_gene: TRBV5-4
j_gene: TRBJ1-2
d_gene: -
abundance: once
CDR3aa: CASSLGLEAGRTNYGYTF
CDR3nt: TGTGCCAGCAGCTTGGGGTTGGAGGCCGGAAGAACTAACTATGGCTACACCTTC

v_gene: TRBV27
j_gene: TRBJ1-4
d_gene: -
abundance: -
CDR3aa: CASSLSHAGANEKLFF
CDR3nt: TGTGCCAGCAGTTTATCGCATGCCGGGGCTAATGAAAAACTGTTTTTT

v_gene: TRBV19
j_gene: TRBJ2-2
d_gene: -
abundance: once
CDR3aa: CASSIGRWTGELFF
CDR3nt: TGTGCCAGTAGTATAGGCCGATGGACCGGGGAGCTGTTTTTT

v_gene: TRBV5-1
j_gene: TRBJ1-1
d_gene: -
abundance: -
CDR3aa: CASSSNPLGSLMNTEAFF
CDR3nt: TGCGCCAGCAGCTCCAACCCCCTGGGCAGCCTTATGAACACTGAAGCTTTCTTT

v_gene: TRBV28
j_gene: TRBJ2-7
d_gene: -
abundance: -
CDR3aa: CASTTGTSYEQYF
CDR3nt: TGTGCCAGCACCACCGGGACATCCTACGAGCAGTACTTC

v_gene: TRBV6-1
j_gene: TRBJ1-4
d_gene: TRBD1
abundance: -
CDR3aa: CASSDFPRGLDEKLFF
CDR3nt: TGTGCCAGCAGTGACTTCCCCAGGGGGTTGGATGAAAAACTGTTTTTT

v_gene: TRBV13
j_gene: TRBJ1-1
d_gene: TRBD1
abundance: -
CDR3aa: CASSSSRQGLDEAFF
CDR3nt: TGTGCCAGCAGCAGCAGCCGACAGGGCCTCGATGAAGCTTTCTTT

v_gene: TRBV11-2
j_gene: TRBJ2-3
d_gene: -
abundance: -
CDR3aa: CASSRRTVQDTQYF
CDR3nt: TGTGCCAGCAGCCGAAGGACAGTACAGGATACGCAGTATTTT

v_gene: TRBV19
j_gene: TRBJ2-1
d_gene: -
abundance: -
CDR3aa: CASRTSAHSYNEQFF
CDR3nt: TGTGCCAGTAGGACGTCCGCCCATTCCTACAATGAGCAGTTCTTC

v_gene: TRBV19
j_gene: TRBJ1-3
d_gene: -
abundance: -
CDR3aa: CASSSWTGNTIYF
CDR3nt: TGTGCCAGTAGTTCCTGGACGGGAAACACCATATATTTT

v_gene: TRBV4-3
j_gene: TRBJ2-3
d_gene: TRBD2
abundance: -
CDR3aa: CASSPRLAGITDTQYF
CDR3nt: TGCGCCAGCAGCCCCCGGTTAGCGGGTATCACAGATACGCAGTATTTT

v_gene: TRBV7-6
j_gene: TRBJ1-3
d_gene: -
abundance: -
CDR3aa: CASRPDRSSGNTIYF
CDR3nt: TGTGCCAGCAGGCCCGACAGGAGCTCTGGAAACACCATATATTTT

v_gene: TRBV30
j_gene: TRBJ1-1
d_gene: -
abundance: few
CDR3aa: CAWNPVGGSGTEAFF
CDR3nt: TGTGCCTGGAACCCCGTGGGAGGGTCGGGCACTGAAGCTTTCTTT

v_gene: TRBV5-1
j_gene: TRBJ2-7
d_gene: -
abundance: -
CDR3aa: CASSAPDSYEQYF
CDR3nt: TGCGCCAGCAGCGCGCCAGACTCTTACGAGCAGTACTTC

v_gene: TRBV5-6
j_gene: TRBJ2-1
d_gene: TRBD2
abundance: -
CDR3aa: CASSSLPSGAYNEQFF
CDR3nt: TGTGCCAGCAGCTCCCTTCCTAGCGGAGCCTACAATGAGCAGTTCTTC

v_gene: TRBV7-9
j_gene: TRBJ1-3
d_gene: -
abundance: -
CDR3aa: CASSPGQPSGNTIYF
CDR3nt: TGTGCCAGCAGCCCAGGACAGCCCTCTGGAAACACCATATATTTT

v_gene: TRBV6-5
j_gene: TRBJ1-2
d_gene: -
abundance: -
CDR3aa: CASSSLWTEGYTF
CDR3nt: TGTGCCAGCAGTTCCCTTTGGACAGAAGGCTACACCTTC

v_gene: TRBV4-3
j_gene: TRBJ2-7
d_gene: -
abundance: -
CDR3aa: CASSQVEGSYEQYF
CDR3nt: TGCGCCAGCAGCCAAGTTGAGGGGAGCTACGAGCAGTACTTC

v_gene: TRBV7-6
j_gene: TRBJ2-7
d_gene: TRBD2
abundance: -
CDR3aa: CASSSPAGGTYEQYF
CDR3nt: TGTGCCAGCAGCTCCCCCGCGGGGGGGACCTACGAGCAGTACTTC

v_gene: TRBV5-5
j_gene: TRBJ1-1
d_gene: TRBD1
abundance: -
CDR3aa: CASSLGGQGYMNTEAFF
CDR3nt: TGTGCCAGCAGCTTGGGGGGACAGGGGTACATGAACACTGAAGCTTTCTTT

v_gene: TRBV5-8
j_gene: TRBJ2-1
d_gene: -
abundance: -
CDR3aa: CASSRRRGSYNEQFF
CDR3nt: TGTGCCAGCAGCAGGAGACGCGGCTCCTACAATGAGCAGTTCTTC

v_gene: TRBV27
j_gene: TRBJ2-2
d_gene: -
abundance: -
CDR3aa: CASSPGPGELFF
CDR3nt: TGTGCCAGCAGTCCAGGGCCCGGGGAGCTGTTTTTT

v_gene: TRBV7-9
j_gene: TRBJ2-4
d_gene: TRBD2
abundance: -
CDR3aa: CASREAGLAKNIQYF
CDR3nt: TGTGCCAGCCGGGAGGCAGGGTTGGCCAAAAACATTCAGTACTTC

v_gene: TRBV27
j_gene: TRBJ1-1
d_gene: -
abundance: -
CDR3aa: CASSLSWGANTEAFF
CDR3nt: TGTGCCAGCAGTTTATCGTGGGGGGCGAACACTGAAGCTTTCTTT

v_gene: TRBV10-1
j_gene: TRBJ1-1
d_gene: -
abundance: -
CDR3aa: CASSEGRMNTEAFF
CDR3nt: TGCGCCAGCAGTGAGGGCAGAATGAACACTGAAGCTTTCTTT

v_gene: TRBV29-1
j_gene: TRBJ1-1
d_gene: -
abundance: -
CDR3aa: CSVTARAGTEAFF
CDR3nt: TGCAGCGTTACGGCCAGGGCAGGCACTGAAGCTTTCTTT

v_gene: TRBV27
j_gene: TRBJ1-2
d_gene: -
abundance: -
CDR3aa: CASSPLTVGVNGYTF
CDR3nt: TGTGCCAGCAGTCCTCTGACGGTAGGGGTCAATGGCTACACCTTC

v_gene: TRBV19
j_gene: TRBJ1-5
d_gene: -
abundance: few
CDR3aa: CASSHPPGIPFNQPQHF
CDR3nt: TGTGCCAGTAGTCACCCCCCAGGGATCCCCTTCAATCAGCCCCAGCATTTT

v_gene: TRBV28
j_gene: TRBJ2-1
d_gene: -
abundance: -
CDR3aa: CASSLYFRDFSYNEQFF
CDR3nt: TGTGCCAGCAGTTTATACTTCCGGGACTTTTCTTACAATGAGCAGTTCTTC

v_gene: TRBV7-9
j_gene: TRBJ2-1
d_gene: -
abundance: -
CDR3aa: CASSLSSPNEQFF
CDR3nt: TGTGCCAGCAGCTTATCATCGCCCAATGAGCAGTTCTTC

v_gene: TRBV5-6
j_gene: TRBJ1-1
d_gene: -
abundance: -
CDR3aa: CASSLLGPGRTEAFF
CDR3nt: TGTGCCAGCAGCTTACTGGGACCCGGGCGGACTGAAGCTTTCTTT

v_gene: TRBV4-2
j_gene: TRBJ2-1
d_gene: -
abundance: -
CDR3aa: CASSLKGVDEQFF
CDR3nt: TGTGCCAGCAGCCTAAAGGGAGTGGATGAGCAGTTCTTC

v_gene: TRBV25-1
j_gene: TRBJ2-1
d_gene: -
abundance: -
CDR3aa: CASSYDRRNYNEQFF
CDR3nt: TGTGCCAGCAGTTACGACAGGAGGAACTACAATGAGCAGTTCTTC

v_gene: TRBV7-9
j_gene: TRBJ1-4
d_gene: -
abundance: few
CDR3aa: CASSSQGRKLFF
CDR3nt: TGTGCCAGCAGCTCCCAGGGAAGAAAACTGTTTTTT

v_gene: TRBV9
j_gene: TRBJ1-1
d_gene: -
abundance: -
CDR3aa: CASSVDDRGGLAAFF
CDR3nt: TGTGCCAGCAGCGTAGATGACAGAGGGGGGCTCGCAGCTTTCTTT

v_gene: TRBV19
j_gene: TRBJ1-5
d_gene: -
abundance: -
CDR3aa: CASRQGGFNQPQHF
CDR3nt: TGTGCCAGTAGACAGGGAGGCTTCAATCAGCCCCAGCATTTT

v_gene: TRBV9
j_gene: TRBJ2-7
d_gene: -
abundance: once
CDR3aa: CASSVVGSSHEQYF
CDR3nt: TGTGCCAGCAGCGTAGTTGGATCATCCCACGAGCAGTACTTC

v_gene: TRBV27
j_gene: TRBJ1-1
d_gene: TRBD1
abundance: once
CDR3aa: CASSLSWQGARMDTEAFF
CDR3nt: TGTGCCAGCAGTTTATCTTGGCAGGGGGCGCGAATGGACACTGAAGCTTTCTTT

v_gene: TRBV2
j_gene: TRBJ2-7
d_gene: -
abundance: -
CDR3aa: CASSETGTWEQYF
CDR3nt: TGTGCCAGCAGTGAAACAGGGACCTGGGAGCAGTACTTC

v_gene: TRBV6-6
j_gene: TRBJ1-5
d_gene: -
abundance: -
CDR3aa: CASTTGQYQPQHF
CDR3nt: TGTGCCAGCACTACCGGACAGTATCAGCCCCAGCATTTT

v_gene: TRBV27
j_gene: TRBJ2-7
d_gene: TRBD1
abundance: -
CDR3aa: CASSLTGTGFYEQYF
CDR3nt: TGTGCCAGCAGTTTGACCGGGACAGGGTTTTACGAGCAGTACTTC

v_gene: TRBV6-1
j_gene: TRBJ2-7
d_gene: -
abundance: -
CDR3aa: CASSGRTAGDEQYF
CDR3nt: TGTGCCAGCAGTGGTAGAACAGCCGGAGACGAGCAGTACTTC

v_gene: TRBV27
j_gene: TRBJ2-7
d_gene: TRBD2
abundance: -
CDR3aa: CASSYTTSGRAGYEQYF
CDR3nt: TGTGCCAGCAGTTACACTACTAGCGGGAGGGCCGGGTACGAGCAGTACTTC

v_gene: TRBV7-9
j_gene: TRBJ1-2
d_gene: -
abundance: -
CDR3aa: CASTAGVDGYTF
CDR3nt: TGTGCCAGCACCGCGGGGGTCGATGGCTACACCTTC